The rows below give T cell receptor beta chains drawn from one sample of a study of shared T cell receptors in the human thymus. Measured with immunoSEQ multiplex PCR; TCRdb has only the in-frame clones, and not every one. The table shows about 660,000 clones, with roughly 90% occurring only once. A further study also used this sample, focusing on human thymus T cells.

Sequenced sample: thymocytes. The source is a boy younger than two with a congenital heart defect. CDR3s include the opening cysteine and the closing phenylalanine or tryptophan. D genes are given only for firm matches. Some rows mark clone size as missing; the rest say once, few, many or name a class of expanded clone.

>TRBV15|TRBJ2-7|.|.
TGTGCCTCTCCTCCGGGACACTCTTCAGGCGAGCAGTACTTC
CASPPGHSSGEQYF
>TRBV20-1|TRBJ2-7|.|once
TGCAGTGAGCGGGCTTCCTACGAGCAGTACTTC
CSERASYEQYF
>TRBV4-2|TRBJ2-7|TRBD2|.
TGTGCCAGCAGCCAGGGATTAGCGGGAGGGCCGGGGGAGCAGTACTTC
CASSQGLAGGPGEQYF
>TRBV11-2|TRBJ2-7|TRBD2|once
TGTGCCAGCAGCTTTCGTCTAGCGGCAAGCTACGAGCAGTACTTC
CASSFRLAASYEQYF
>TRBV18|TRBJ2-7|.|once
TGTGCCAGCTCACCAGCTTCAAGGGGCCACTACGAGCAGTACTTC
CASSPASRGHYEQYF
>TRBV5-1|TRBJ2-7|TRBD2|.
TGCGCCAGCAGCTTGGCGGCTAGCGGGGTCTACGAGCAGTACTTC
CASSLAASGVYEQYF
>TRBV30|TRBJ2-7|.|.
TGTGCCTGGCGCGGGCCTATACCCAGGCCCTACGAGCAGTACTTC
CAWRGPIPRPYEQYF
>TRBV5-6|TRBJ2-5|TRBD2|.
TGTGCCAGCAGCCTTATAGCGGGAGGGCCTAAGACCCAGTACTTC
CASSLIAGGPKTQYF
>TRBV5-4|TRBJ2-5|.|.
TGTGCCAGCAGCCCAGACAGGCCTCTGAGGGAGACCCAGTACTTC
CASSPDRPLRETQYF
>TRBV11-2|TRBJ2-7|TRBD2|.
TGTGCCAGCAGCAAAAGGCTAGCGGGAGTAGGTCGCGAGCAGTACTTC
CASSKRLAGVGREQYF
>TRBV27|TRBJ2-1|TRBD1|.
TGTGCCAGCAGTTGTGGACAGGGATTCACCTACAATGAGCAGTTCTTC
CASSCGQGFTYNEQFF
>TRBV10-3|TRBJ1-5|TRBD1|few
TGTGCCATCAGTGAGCCTTCGCAGGGGGCCGTAATTCAGCCCCAGCATTTT
CAISEPSQGAVIQPQHF
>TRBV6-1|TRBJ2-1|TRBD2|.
TGTGCCAGCAGTGGGGAGCGGGAGTCCTACAATGAGCAGTTCTTC
CASSGERESYNEQFF
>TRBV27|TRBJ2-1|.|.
TGTGCCAGCGGACACGGTATAATAAAGCGGGCCTACAATGAGCAGTTCTTC
CASGHGIIKRAYNEQFF
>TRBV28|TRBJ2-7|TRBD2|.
TGTGCCAGCAGTTTGGGGTCTAGCGGGAGAAACGAGCAGTACTTC
CASSLGSSGRNEQYF
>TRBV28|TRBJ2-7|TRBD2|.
TGTGCCAGCAGCCCACCCCCTTTAGCGGGAGAAGGAGTTCGGGAGCAGTACTTC
CASSPPPLAGEGVREQYF
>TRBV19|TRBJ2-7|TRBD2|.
TGTGCCAGTAGTGCGGGAGAATTCTACGAGCAGTACTTC
CASSAGEFYEQYF
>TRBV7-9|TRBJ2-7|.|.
TGTGCCAGCAGTCCACCCCGAGTACTAGCTGGAAGCTCCTACGAGCAGTACTTC
CASSPPRVLAGSSYEQYF
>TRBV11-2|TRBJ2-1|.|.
TGTGCCAGCAGCTTAGACCGAAGGACAGTGAATGAGCAGTTCTTC
CASSLDRRTVNEQFF
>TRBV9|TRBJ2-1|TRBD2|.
TGTGCCAGCAGCTCAACGGGACTAGCGGGGGCCTCCTACAATGAGCAGTTCTTC
CASSSTGLAGASYNEQFF
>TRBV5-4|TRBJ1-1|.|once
TGTGCCAGCAGCTTGGGGGACGGGCCCAGGGGAGGGACTGAAGCTTTCTTT
CASSLGDGPRGGTEAFF
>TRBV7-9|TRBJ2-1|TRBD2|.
TGTGCCAGCAGCTTAATCAAGCGGGAGGGCAGGTCCTACAATGAGCAGTTCTTC
CASSLIKREGRSYNEQFF
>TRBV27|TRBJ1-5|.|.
TGTGCCAGCAGTTTAAAGGGTGCAGGGAGGGCATACAATCAGCCCCAGCATTTT
CASSLKGAGRAYNQPQHF
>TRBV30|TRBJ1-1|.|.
TGTGCCCGCGCCATTCCCCCGAACACTGAAGCTTTCTTT
CARAIPPNTEAFF
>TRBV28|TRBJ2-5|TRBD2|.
TGTGCCAGCAGTCAAGGACTAGCGGGAGGGCCGCCCCAGTACTTC
CASSQGLAGGPPQYF
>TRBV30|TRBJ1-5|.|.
TGTGCCTGGGCACGGAGTCTCAATCAGCCCCAGCATTTT
CAWARSLNQPQHF
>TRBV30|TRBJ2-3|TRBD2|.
TGTGCCTGGAGCCGGACTAGCGGGAGGAAGCATACGCAGTATTTT
CAWSRTSGRKHTQYF
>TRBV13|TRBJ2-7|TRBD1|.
TGTGCCAGCAGCATGGACAGGAAGCAGTACTTC
CASSMDRKQYF
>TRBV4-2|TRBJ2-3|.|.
TGTGCCAGCAGCCAAGATCTTCAGATTAGCGGCACAGATACGCAGTATTTT
CASSQDLQISGTDTQYF
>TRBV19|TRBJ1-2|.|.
TGTGCCAGTAGTAGCTGGGGGGGGTTTGGCTACACCTTC
CASSSWGGFGYTF
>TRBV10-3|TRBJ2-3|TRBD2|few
TGTGCCATCAGTGAGCGAAAACAACAGCCCCCGGGACTAGCGGGAGCTTACGGCACAGATACGCAGTATTTT
CAISERKQQPPGLAGAYGTDTQYF
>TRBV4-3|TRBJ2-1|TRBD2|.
TGCGCCAGCAGCCATTACCCGAGACTAGCGGGAAACCACAATGAGCAGTTCTTC
CASSHYPRLAGNHNEQFF
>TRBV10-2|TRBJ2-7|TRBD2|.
TGCGCCAGCAGTGCCGGGACTAGGACCTACGAGCAGTACTTC
CASSAGTRTYEQYF
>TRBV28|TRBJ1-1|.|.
TGTGCCAGCAGTCATCAGATGCAGGGAAAAGCTTTCTTT
CASSHQMQGKAFF
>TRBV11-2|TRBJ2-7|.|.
TGTGCCAGCAGCTTAGGAGGGACTGCCTCCTACGAGCAGTACTTC
CASSLGGTASYEQYF
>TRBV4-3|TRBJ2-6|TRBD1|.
TGCGCCAGCAGCCATAGGGGACAGGGCACCAAGTTTAGCTCTGGGGCCAACGTCCTGACTTTC
CASSHRGQGTKFSSGANVLTF
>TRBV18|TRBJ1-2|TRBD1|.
TGTGCCAGCTCACCACGACAGGGGGCGCCACGTGGCTACACCTTC
CASSPRQGAPRGYTF
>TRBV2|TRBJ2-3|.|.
TGTGCCAGCTCCGAGTGGGGAAGGGCAGGGCCCACAGATACGCAGTATTTT
CASSEWGRAGPTDTQYF
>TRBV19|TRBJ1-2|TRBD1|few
TGTGCCAGTAGTAGGATCTCGGACAGGGTTGATGGCTACACCTTC
CASSRISDRVDGYTF
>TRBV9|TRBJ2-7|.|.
TGTGCCAGCAGCCCGAAAACAGGGAGGGGGATACCCTACGAGCAGTACTTC
CASSPKTGRGIPYEQYF
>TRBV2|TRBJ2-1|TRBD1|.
TGTGCCAGCAGTGTCAGGGGGATGAACAATGAGCAGTTCTTC
CASSVRGMNNEQFF
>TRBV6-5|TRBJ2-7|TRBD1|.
TGTGCCAGCAGTTACGGGACAGGGTGCGAGCAGTACTTC
CASSYGTGCEQYF
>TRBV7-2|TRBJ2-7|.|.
TGTGCCAGCAGCTTGGGTGGGAGCGGATACTACGAGCAGTACTTC
CASSLGGSGYYEQYF
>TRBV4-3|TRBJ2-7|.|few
TGCGCCAGCAGCCAAGAATTAGGACATACCTACGAGCAGTACTTC
CASSQELGHTYEQYF
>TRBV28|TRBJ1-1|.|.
.
CASSLTFGQGGWNTEAFF
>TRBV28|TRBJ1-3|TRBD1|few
TGTGCCAGCAGTGGACCGGGACAGCAAACAGGAAACACCATATATTTT
CASSGPGQQTGNTIYF
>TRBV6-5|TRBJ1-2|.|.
TGTGCCAGCAGTTCCACCATTCACACTAACTATGGCTACACCTTC
CASSSTIHTNYGYTF
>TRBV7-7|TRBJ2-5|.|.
TGTGCTAGCAGCTTCGTCGGAGAGACCCAGTACTTC
CASSFVGETQYF
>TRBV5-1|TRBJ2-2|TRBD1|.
TGCGCCAGCAGCTTGGACCCGGGACAGGGTTTTAGCGGGGAGCTGTTTTTT
CASSLDPGQGFSGELFF
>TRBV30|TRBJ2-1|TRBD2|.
TGTGCCTGGAGTGGGGTAGCGGGAGGCGAGTACAATGAGCAGTTCTTC
CAWSGVAGGEYNEQFF
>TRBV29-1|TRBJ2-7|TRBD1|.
TGCAGCTCCCGGGACAGGTCCTACGAGCAGTACTTC
CSSRDRSYEQYF
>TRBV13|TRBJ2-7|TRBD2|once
TGTGCCAGCAGCTTCGGTGGCCGGACACTAGCGGCGACCTACGAGCAGTACTTC
CASSFGGRTLAATYEQYF
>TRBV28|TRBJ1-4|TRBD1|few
TGTGCCAGCAGTTTATTCTACAGGGGGCGGTGGGATGAAAAACTGTTTTTT
CASSLFYRGRWDEKLFF
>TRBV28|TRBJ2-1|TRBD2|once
TGTGCCAGCAGTAATTTTGGTGGAACTAGCGGGACCAACAATGAGCAGTTCTTC
CASSNFGGTSGTNNEQFF
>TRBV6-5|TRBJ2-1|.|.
TGTGCTAGCAGCGGTTTGACCAGGAATGAGCAGTTCTTC
CASSGLTRNEQFF